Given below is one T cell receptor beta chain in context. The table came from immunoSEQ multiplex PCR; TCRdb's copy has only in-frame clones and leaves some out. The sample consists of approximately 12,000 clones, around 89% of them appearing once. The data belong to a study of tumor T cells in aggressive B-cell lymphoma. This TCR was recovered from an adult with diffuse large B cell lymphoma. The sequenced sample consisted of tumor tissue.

The CDR3 DNA reads TGCGCCAGCAGCAACACCGGGACAGGGGCCTACGAGCAGTACTTC. Amino acid sequence: CASSNTGTGAYEQYF. The chain couples TRBV5-1 to TRBJ2-5; TRBD1 matches at 10 bases. The DNA end favors TRBJ2-7, so the J call may be wrong. Germline CDR1 and CDR2: SGHRS and YFSETQ. CDR3 length: 15 residues.